Presented here are 14 T cell receptor beta chains from one specimen sequenced in a study of response to subunit inactivated influenza vaccine. TCRdb redid the calling of the RT-PCR reads with MiXCR, one entry per CDR3 protein. The sample consists of some 500,000 distinct CDR3 sequences, approximately 15% of them appearing once. Sequenced here: CD4+ T cells sorted from PBMCs, sampled roughly 24 months after vaccination. Receptors were obtained from a man between 45 and 75 years old who received an inactivated influenza vaccine.

At least ten counts were recorded for this clonotype. This chain joins TRBV6-6 and TRBJ1-5; D remains unclear. V was shortened by 5 bases and J by 4 bases, with 6 bases between the two germline ends. CDR3 length: 12 residues. Germline V CDR1 and CDR2: MNHNY, SVGAGI (reference sequence). This CDR3 reads CASSAPNQPQHF. As DNA, the CDR3 is TGTGCCAGCAGTGCGCCGAATCAGCCCCAGCATTTT.

The chain combines TRBV7-2 with TRBJ2-1, with TRBD2 identical over 7 bases. J gave up 8 bases and V 1 base, and 5 bases lay outside the gene matches. The CDR3 is made up of 14 amino acids. CDR1 SGHTA and CDR2 FQGNSA come from the germline V gene. The CDR3 sequence: CASSLVGLADEQFF. The CDR3 nucleotides read TGTGCCAGCAGCTTAGTAGGGCTAGCGGATGAGCAGTTCTTC.

This clonotype has just a few counts. The J gene is TRBJ2-7, the V gene TRBV11-2; 9 bases fit TRBD1. Germline lookup yields CDR1 SGHAT and CDR2 FQNNGV. This CDR3 contains 15 residues. Losses at the gene ends were 2 bases for V and 1 base for J; bases not matched to a gene: 3. The CDR3 coding sequence is TGTGCCAGCAGCTTAACAGGGGGCAATTCCTACGAGCAGTACTTC. This sequence encodes CASSLTGGNSYEQYF.

The sample holds many counts of this clonotype. The V and J genes are TRBV7-8 and TRBJ1-2; D is possibly TRBD1 (6 bases). Deletions cut 5 bases from V and 3 bases from J, with 10 bases between. This CDR3 spans 13 amino acids. The germline V gene encodes CDR1 SGHVS and CDR2 FQNEAQ. The CDR3 sequence is CASSGQSYYGYTF. CDR3 in DNA: TGTGCCAGCAGCGGACAGTCCTACTATGGCTACACCTTC.

This clonotype was picked up a small number of times. The gene calls are TRBV7-2 and TRBJ2-6; D is unclear. This CDR3 region has 15 residues. V lost 1 base to trimming and J lost 2 bases, with 6 bases between them. From germline, CDR1 is SGHTA and CDR2 FQGNSA. The CDR3 region is CASSLEATGANVLTF. CDR3 sequence (DNA): TGTGCCAGCAGCTTAGAAGCTACTGGGGCCAACGTCCTGACTTTC.

The table lists this clonotype with many counts. This chain joins TRBV12-3 or TRBV12-4 and TRBJ2-3; D gene unclear. CDR3 size: 15 residues. Trimming stripped 3 bases from V and 5 bases from J, with 15 bases between. The CDR3 sequence: CASSFLGSPQDTQYF. The CDR3 DNA sequence: TGTGCCAGCAGTTTTCTGGGGTCCCCACAAGATACGCAGTATTTT.

The J gene is TRBJ2-1, the V gene TRBV7-7; 11 bases are a match to TRBD2. The V gene's germline CDR1 is SSHAT and CDR2 FNYEAQ (reference sequence). The CDR3 is made up of 14 amino acids. Trimming cost V 0 bases and J 12 bases; bases outside gene matches: 4. CDR3 DNA sequence: TGTGCCAGCAGCTTAGCGACTAGCGGGACGGTGCAGTTCTTC. Translating it yields CASSLATSGTVQFF. The full variable domain, completed using reference TRBV7-7 and TRBJ2-1, is GAGVSQSPRYKVTKRGQDVTLRCDPISSHATLYWYQQALGQGPEFLTYFNYEAQPDKSGLPSDRFSAERPEGSISTLTIQRTEQRDSAMYRCASSLATSGTVQFFGPGTRLTVL.

This clonotype was recorded many times. This sequence joins TRBV5-1 and TRBJ2-7, with a possible D match to TRBD1 (6 bases). The CDR3 contains 15 residues. CDR1 is SGHRS and CDR2 is YFSETQ in the germline V gene. Trimming removed 0 bases at V and 0 bases at J, with 10 bases between. The CDR3 region has the DNA TGCGCCAGCAGCTTGGTCGGACAGAGCTCCTACGAGCAGTACTTC. It codes for CASSLVGQSSYEQYF. Complete variable domain (other parts from reference TRBV5-1 and TRBJ2-7): KAGVTQTPRYLIKTRGQQVTLSCSPISGHRSVSWYQQTPGQGLQFLFEYFSETQRNKGNFPGRFSGRQFSNSRSEMNVSTLELGDSALYLCASSLVGQSSYEQYFGPGTRLTVT.

The J gene is TRBJ1-5, the V gene TRBV7-2; D is unresolved. Trimming cost V 3 bases and J 1 base, with 10 bases left between them. Germline lookup yields CDR1 SGHTA and CDR2 FQGNSA. The length of the CDR3 is 15 residues. CDR3 nucleotides: TGTGCCAGCAGCTTGAGCAGGATAAGCAATCAGCCCCAGCATTTT. It yields the protein CASSLSRISNQPQHF.

The chain carries TRBV6-1 and TRBJ2-2, with 7 bases identical to TRBD1. This CDR3 spans 15 amino acids. Unmatched junction bases numbered 7, after V lost 4 bases and J lost 5 bases. Per germline, CDR1 MNHNS and CDR2 SASEGT. CDR3 sequence reads: CASSGGGLGTGELFF. The DNA for the CDR3 is TGTGCCAGCAGTGGAGGGGGCCTGGGAACCGGGGAGCTGTTTTTT.

The V call is TRBV12-3 or TRBV12-4, the J call TRBJ1-4; possible D gene TRBD1, 6 bases. The CDR3 covers 14 residues. Trimming took off 6 bases at V and 5 bases at J, with 13 bases between the two ends. The CDR3 nucleotides are TGTGCCAGCAGCCGAGGACAGCTGAATGAAAAACTGTTTTTT. Translation: CASSRGQLNEKLFF.

V is TRBV24-1 and J is TRBJ2-2, with 8 bases fitting TRBD1. V lost 9 bases, J lost 5 bases, and 4 bases stayed unmatched. CDR1 and CDR2 (germline): KGHDR, SFDVKD. This CDR3 comprises 13 residues. For the CDR3, the DNA is TGTGCCACCCGGGGGACAGGTACCGGGGAGCTGTTTTTT. As protein: CATRGTGTGELFF.

The rearrangement joins TRBV7-9 to TRBJ2-5, with D possibly TRBD1 on 6 matching bases. Germline V gene lookup returns CDR1 SEHNR and CDR2 FQNEAQ (reference sequence). V was cut by 5 bases and J by 1 base, with 14 bases left in between. This CDR3 has 15 amino acids. The CDR3 region is CASSTTPRGQETQYF. In nucleotides, the CDR3 is TGTGCCAGCAGCACCACACCCAGGGGCCAAGAGACCCAGTACTTC.

This clonotype was seen repeatedly, ten times or more. The chain couples TRBV7-2 to TRBJ2-1; possibly TRBD2 for D (7 bases). CDR3 length: 13 residues. CDR1 SGHTA and CDR2 FQGNSA come from the germline V gene. Trimming took off 3 bases at V and 7 bases at J, with 10 bases between the two ends. The DNA for the CDR3 is TGTGCCAGCAGCTTCAGGGGAGGGAATGAGCAGTTCTTC. It codes for CASSFRGGNEQFF. The full variable domain, its missing parts supplied by reference TRBV7-2 and TRBJ2-1, is GAGVSQSPSNKVTEKGKDVELRCDPISGHTALYWYRQSLGQGLEFLIYFQGNSAPDKSGLPSDRFSAERTGGSVSTLTIQRTQQEDSAVYLCASSFRGGNEQFFGPGTRLTVL.